The clone carrying this T cell receptor (beta chain) was observed a handful of times. The antigen is not known. These data originate in a study of blood T cells in healthy people across ages. General observations from the study: What prevented conclusive comparison of naive and antigen-experienced cells was that PBMCs were unsorted.

Each donor had approximately 10 milliliters of peripheral blood drawn. Next came a second PCR, run for roughly 7 to 12 cycles, which used a sample-barcoded 5' primer along with a J-beta primer mix. Every single cDNA molecule received a tag from a template-switch adaptor with 12 random nucleotides. TCRdb analysed the 5' RACE reads with MiXCR anew, one entry per CDR3 protein. This table holds about 1.5 million distinct CDR3 sequences, 40% to 45% found once. The sample consisted of blood. The receptor's source is a woman aged 18 to 35 in good health.

The CDR3, as DNA: TGCAGTGCTAATACAGGGGGTAGGACTGAAGCTTTCTTT. Its translation is CSANTGGRTEAFF. This chain uses TRBV20-1 with TRBJ1-1; TRBD1 matches 8 bases. V gave up 4 bases and J gave up 5 bases; unmatched junction bases: 6. Germline CDR1 and CDR2: DFQATT and SNEGSKA (reference sequence). The CDR3 consists of 13 residues.